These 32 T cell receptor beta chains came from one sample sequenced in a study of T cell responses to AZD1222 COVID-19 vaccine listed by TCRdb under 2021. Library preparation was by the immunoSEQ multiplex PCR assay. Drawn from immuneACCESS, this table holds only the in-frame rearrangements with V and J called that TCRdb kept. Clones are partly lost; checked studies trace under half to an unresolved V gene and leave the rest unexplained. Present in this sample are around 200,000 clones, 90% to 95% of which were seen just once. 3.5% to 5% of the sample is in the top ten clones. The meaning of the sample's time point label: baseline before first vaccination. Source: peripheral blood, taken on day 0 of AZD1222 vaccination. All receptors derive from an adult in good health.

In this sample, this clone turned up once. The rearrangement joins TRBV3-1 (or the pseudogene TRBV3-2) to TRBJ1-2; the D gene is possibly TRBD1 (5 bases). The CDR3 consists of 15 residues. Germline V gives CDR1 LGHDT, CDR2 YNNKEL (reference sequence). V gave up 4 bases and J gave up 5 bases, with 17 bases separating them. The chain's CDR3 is CASSRKGAAGYGYTF. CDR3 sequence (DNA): TGTGCCAGCAGCCGAAAAGGGGCCGCTGGGTATGGCTACACCTTC.

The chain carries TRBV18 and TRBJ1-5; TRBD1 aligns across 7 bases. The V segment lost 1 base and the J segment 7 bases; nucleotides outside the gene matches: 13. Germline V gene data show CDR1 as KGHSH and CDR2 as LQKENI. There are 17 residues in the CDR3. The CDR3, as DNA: TGTGCCAGCTCACCACAGACAGGGTTAATGGCGGGGCAGCCCCAGCATTTT. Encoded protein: CASSPQTGLMAGQPQHF.

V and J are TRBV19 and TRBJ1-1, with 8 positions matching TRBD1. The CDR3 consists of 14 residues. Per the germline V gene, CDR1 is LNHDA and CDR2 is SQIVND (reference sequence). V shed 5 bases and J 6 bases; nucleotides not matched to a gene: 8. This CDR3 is CASSPQGVGAEAFF. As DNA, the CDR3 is TGTGCCAGTAGTCCACAGGGGGTAGGCGCTGAAGCTTTCTTT. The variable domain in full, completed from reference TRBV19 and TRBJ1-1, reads DGGITQSPKYLFRKEGQNVTLSCEQNLNHDAMYWYRQDPGQGLRLIYYSQIVNDFQKGDIAEGYSVSREKKESFPLTVTSAQKNPTAFYLCASSPQGVGAEAFFGQGTRLTVV.

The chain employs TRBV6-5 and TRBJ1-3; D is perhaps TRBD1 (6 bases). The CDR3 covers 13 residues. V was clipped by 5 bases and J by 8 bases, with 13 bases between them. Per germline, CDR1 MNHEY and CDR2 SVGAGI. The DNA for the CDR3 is TGTGCCAGCAGTAAATCTCAGGGGTACACCATATATTTT. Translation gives CASSKSQGYTIYF.

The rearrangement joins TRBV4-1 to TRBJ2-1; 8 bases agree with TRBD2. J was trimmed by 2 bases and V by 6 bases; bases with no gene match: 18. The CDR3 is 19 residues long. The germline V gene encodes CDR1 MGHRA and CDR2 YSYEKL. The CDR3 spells CASSIILAGSGTTYNEQFF. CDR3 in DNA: TGCGCCAGCAGTATTATTTTAGCGGGGTCGGGGACAACCTACAATGAGCAGTTCTTC.

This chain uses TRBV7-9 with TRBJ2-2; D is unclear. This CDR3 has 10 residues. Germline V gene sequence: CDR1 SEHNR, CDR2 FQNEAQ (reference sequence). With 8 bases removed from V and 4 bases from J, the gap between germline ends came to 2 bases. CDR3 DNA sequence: TGTGCCAGCTTCACCGGGGAGCTGTTTTTT. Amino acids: CASFTGELFF.

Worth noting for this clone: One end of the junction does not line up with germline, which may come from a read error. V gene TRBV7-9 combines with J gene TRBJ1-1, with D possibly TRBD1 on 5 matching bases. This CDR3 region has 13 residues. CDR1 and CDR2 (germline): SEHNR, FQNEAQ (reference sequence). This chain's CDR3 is CASRLVGGTEAFF. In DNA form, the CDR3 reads TGTGCCAGCAGATTAGTGGGGGGAACGGAAGCTTTCTTT.

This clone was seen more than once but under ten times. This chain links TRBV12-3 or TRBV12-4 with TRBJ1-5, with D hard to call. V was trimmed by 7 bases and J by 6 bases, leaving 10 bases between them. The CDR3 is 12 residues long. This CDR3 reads CASTGMGQPQHF. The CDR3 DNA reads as TGTGCCAGCACGGGGATGGGTCAGCCCCAGCATTTT.

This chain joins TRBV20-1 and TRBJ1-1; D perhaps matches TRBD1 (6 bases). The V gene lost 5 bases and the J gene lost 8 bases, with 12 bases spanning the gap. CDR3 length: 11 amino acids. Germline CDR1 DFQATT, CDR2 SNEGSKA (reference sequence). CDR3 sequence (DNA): TGCAGTGCTGCACAGGGCTGGGAAGCTTTCTTT. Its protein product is CSAAQGWEAFF.

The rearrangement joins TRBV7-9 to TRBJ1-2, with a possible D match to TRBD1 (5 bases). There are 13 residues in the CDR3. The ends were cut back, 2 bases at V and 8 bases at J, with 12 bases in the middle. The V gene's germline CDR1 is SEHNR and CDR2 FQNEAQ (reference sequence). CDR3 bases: TGTGCCAGCAGCTTATCCGGGGGTTGGGGCTACACCTTC. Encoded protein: CASSLSGGWGYTF.

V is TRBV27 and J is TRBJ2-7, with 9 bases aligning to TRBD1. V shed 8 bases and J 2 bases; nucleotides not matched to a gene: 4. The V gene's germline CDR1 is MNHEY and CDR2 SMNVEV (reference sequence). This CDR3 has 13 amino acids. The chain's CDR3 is CASRGQGPYEQYF. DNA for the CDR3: TGTGCCAGCCGAGGACAGGGGCCCTACGAGCAGTACTTC.

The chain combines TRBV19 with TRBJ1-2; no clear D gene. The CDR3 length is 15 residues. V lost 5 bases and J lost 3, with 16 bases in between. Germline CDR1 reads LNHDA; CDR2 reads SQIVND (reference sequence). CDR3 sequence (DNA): TGTGCCAGTAGTGCCGAGCCAAACGGATACTATGGCTACACCTTC. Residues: CASSAEPNGYYGYTF.

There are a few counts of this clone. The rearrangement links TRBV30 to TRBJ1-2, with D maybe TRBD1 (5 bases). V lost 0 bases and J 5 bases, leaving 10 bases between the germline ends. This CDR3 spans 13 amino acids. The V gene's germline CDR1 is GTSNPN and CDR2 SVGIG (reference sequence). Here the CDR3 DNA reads TGTGCCTGGAGTGTGGGGCGGGGGTATGGCTACACCTTC. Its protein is CAWSVGRGYGYTF.

The CDR3 loop is CASSPRRGGDYNEQFF. CDR3 sequence (DNA): TGTGCCAGCTCACCACGTCGAGGGGGGGATTACAATGAGCAGTTCTTC. The chain links TRBV18 to TRBJ2-1, with a possible D match to TRBD2 (7 bases). CDR3 size: 16 residues. The germline gives CDR1 KGHSH, CDR2 LQKENI. V shed 1 base and J shed 4 bases, with 14 bases lying between them.

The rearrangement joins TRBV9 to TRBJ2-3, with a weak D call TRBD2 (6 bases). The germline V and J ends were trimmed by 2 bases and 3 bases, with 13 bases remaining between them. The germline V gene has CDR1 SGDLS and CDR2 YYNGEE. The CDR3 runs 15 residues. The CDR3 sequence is CASSVAGSLTDTQYF. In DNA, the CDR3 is TGTGCCAGCAGCGTGGCGGGATCCTTGACAGATACGCAGTATTTT. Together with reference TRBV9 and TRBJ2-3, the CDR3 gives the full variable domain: DSGVTQTPKHLITATGQRVTLRCSPRSGDLSVYWYQQSLDQGLQFLIQYYNGEERAKGNILERFSAQQFPDLHSELNLSSLELGDSALYFCASSVAGSLTDTQYFGPGTRLTVL.

Written as DNA, the CDR3 is TGTGCCACCAGTGCCCACGTTGCGGGCGTCACGAACACCGGGGAGCTGTTTTTT. This gives the protein CATSAHVAGVTNTGELFF. The rearrangement links TRBV24-1 to TRBJ2-2; tentatively, D is TRBD2 (5 bases). The CDR3 totals 18 residues. V lost 5 bases and J lost 0, with 18 bases in between. The germline V gene encodes CDR1 KGHDR and CDR2 SFDVKD.

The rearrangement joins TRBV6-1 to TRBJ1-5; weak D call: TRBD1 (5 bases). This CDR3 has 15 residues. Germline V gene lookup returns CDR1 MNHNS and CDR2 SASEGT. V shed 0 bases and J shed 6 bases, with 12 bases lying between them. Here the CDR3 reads CASSEAHGGGQPQHF. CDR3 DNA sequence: TGTGCCAGCAGTGAAGCGCACGGGGGAGGTCAGCCCCAGCATTTT.

The CDR3 region is CASSQNQPQHF. The CDR3 coding sequence is TGTGCCAGCAGTCAGAATCAGCCCCAGCATTTT. This chain links TRBV12-3 or TRBV12-4 with TRBJ1-5; unclear D gene. Trimming stripped 5 bases from V and 4 bases from J, with 3 bases between. This CDR3 has 11 residues.

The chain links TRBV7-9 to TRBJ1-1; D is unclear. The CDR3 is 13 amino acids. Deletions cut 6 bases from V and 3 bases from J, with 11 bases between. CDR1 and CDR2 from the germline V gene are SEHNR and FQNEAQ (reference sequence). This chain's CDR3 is CASSRQMDTEAFF. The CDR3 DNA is TGTGCCAGCAGTCGCCAGATGGACACTGAAGCTTTCTTT.

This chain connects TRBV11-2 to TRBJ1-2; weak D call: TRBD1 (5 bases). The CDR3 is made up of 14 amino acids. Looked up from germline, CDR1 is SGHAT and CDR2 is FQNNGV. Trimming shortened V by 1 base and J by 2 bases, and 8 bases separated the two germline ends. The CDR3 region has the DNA TGTGCCAGCAGCTTAGTACAGGAAAACTATGGCTACACCTTC. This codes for CASSLVQENYGYTF.

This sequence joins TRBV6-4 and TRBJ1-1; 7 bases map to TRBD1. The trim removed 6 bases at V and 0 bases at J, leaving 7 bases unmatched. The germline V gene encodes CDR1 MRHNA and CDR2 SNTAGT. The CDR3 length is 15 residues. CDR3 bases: TGTGCCAGCAGCCCGACAGGGACCATGAACACTGAAGCTTTCTTT. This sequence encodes CASSPTGTMNTEAFF.

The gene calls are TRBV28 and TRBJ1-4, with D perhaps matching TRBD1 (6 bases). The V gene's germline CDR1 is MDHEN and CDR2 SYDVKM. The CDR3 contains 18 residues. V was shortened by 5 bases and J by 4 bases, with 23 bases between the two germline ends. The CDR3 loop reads CASSPTSIPTGLNEKLFF. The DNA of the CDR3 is TGTGCCAGCAGTCCCACCTCAATACCGACAGGCCTTAATGAAAAACTGTTTTTT.

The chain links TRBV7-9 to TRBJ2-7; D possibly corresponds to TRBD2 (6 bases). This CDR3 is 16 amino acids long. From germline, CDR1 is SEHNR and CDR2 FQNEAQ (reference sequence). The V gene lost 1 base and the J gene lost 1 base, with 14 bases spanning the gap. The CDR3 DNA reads TGTGCCAGCAGCTTAGGACTTGGGGCGGGATCCTACGAGCAGTACTTC. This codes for CASSLGLGAGSYEQYF.

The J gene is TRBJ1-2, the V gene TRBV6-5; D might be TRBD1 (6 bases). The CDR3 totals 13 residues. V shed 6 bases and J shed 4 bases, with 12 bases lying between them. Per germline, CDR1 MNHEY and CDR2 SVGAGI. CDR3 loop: CASRMTGLYGYTF. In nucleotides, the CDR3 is TGTGCCAGCAGAATGACAGGCCTCTATGGCTACACCTTC.

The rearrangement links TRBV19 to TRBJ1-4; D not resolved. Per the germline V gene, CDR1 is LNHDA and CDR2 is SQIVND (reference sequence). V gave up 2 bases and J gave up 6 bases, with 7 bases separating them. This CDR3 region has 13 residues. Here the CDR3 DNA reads TGTGCCAGTAGTATAAGCGGGGATGAAAAACTGTTTTTT. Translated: CASSISGDEKLFF.

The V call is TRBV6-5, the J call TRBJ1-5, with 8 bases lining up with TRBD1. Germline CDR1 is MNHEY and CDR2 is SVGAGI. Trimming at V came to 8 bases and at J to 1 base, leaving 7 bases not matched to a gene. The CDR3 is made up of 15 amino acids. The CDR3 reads CASQEAGGSNQPQHF. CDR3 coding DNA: TGTGCCAGCCAGGAGGCAGGGGGCAGCAATCAGCCCCAGCATTTT.

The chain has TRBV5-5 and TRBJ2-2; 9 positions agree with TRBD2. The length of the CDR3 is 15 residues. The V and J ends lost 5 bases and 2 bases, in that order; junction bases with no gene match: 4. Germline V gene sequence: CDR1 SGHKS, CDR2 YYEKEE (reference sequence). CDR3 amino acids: CASRSSGTNTGELFF. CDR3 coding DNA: TGTGCCAGCAGATCTAGCGGGACAAACACCGGGGAGCTGTTTTTT.

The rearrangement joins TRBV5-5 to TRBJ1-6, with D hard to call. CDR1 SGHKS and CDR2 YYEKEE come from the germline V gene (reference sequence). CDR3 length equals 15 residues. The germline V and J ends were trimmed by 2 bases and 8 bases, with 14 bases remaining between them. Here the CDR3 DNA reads TGTGCCAGCAGCTTCCCAGGCGGGAATGATTCACCCCTCCACTTT. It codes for CASSFPGGNDSPLHF.

The CDR3 region has the DNA TGTGCCAGCTCACGGGACCCTGACGAGAGGCCCCAGCATTTT. It encodes CASSRDPDERPQHF. This rearrangement joins TRBV18 to TRBJ1-5; D is possibly TRBD1 (5 bases). Deletions cut 4 bases from V and 9 bases from J, with 16 bases between. Germline V CDR1 and CDR2: KGHSH, LQKENI. The CDR3 is made up of 14 amino acids. Variable domain in full (rest from reference TRBV18 and TRBJ1-5): NAGVMQNPRHLVRRRGQEARLRCSPMKGHSHVYWYRQLPEEGLKFMVYLQKENIIDESGMPKERFSAEFPKEGPSILRIQQVVRGDSAAYFCASSRDPDERPQHFGDGTRLSIL.

CDR3 DNA sequence: TGTGCCAGCAGTGAAGGGACAGCCCGGGGATACAATGAGCAGTTCTTC. This encodes CASSEGTARGYNEQFF. The gene calls are TRBV2 and TRBJ2-1, with TRBD1 as a possible D gene (6 bases). The CDR3 length is 16 residues. Trimming removed 1 base at V and 4 bases at J, with 14 bases between. CDR1 SNHLY and CDR2 FYNNEI come from the germline V gene.

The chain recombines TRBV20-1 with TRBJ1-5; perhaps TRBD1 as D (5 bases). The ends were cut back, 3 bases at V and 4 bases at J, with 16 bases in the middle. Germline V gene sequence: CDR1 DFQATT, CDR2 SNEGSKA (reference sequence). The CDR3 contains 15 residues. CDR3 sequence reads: CSASRAVRTNQPQHF. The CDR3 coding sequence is TGCAGTGCTAGTAGGGCAGTCAGGACAAATCAGCCCCAGCATTTT.

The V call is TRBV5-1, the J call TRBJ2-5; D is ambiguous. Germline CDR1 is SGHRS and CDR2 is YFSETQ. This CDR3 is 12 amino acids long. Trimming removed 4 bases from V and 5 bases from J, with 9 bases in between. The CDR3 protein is CASSLGVETQYF. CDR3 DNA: TGCGCCAGCAGCCTAGGCGTGGAGACCCAGTACTTC.